This T cell receptor beta chain appears in the sequencing data of a study of T cells in Graves' hyperthyroidism and ophthalmopathy. Study-wide points: Blood also held most thyroid clonotypes expanded beyond 0.001.

The study left out patients who had uncontrolled infection, other autoimmune disease, pregnancy or lactation. This sample holds PBMCs from 9.5 to 10 ml fresh peripheral blood. This clonotype came up a few times. Its antigen is not identified. The CDR3 extends over 16 amino acids. The germline V gene has CDR1 GTSNPN and CDR2 SVGIG (reference sequence). Trimming removed 1 base from V and 4 bases from J; junction bases left unmatched: 12. What was amplified from RNA transcripts were TCR beta CDR3 regions. The HTBI set primed first-round TCR CDR3 RT-PCR. TCRdb re-derived calls from the multiplex PCR reads in MiXCR, one entry per CDR3 protein. Here the sample spans hundreds of thousands of distinct CDR3 sequences, 14% to 15% being singletons.

The chain couples TRBV30 to TRBJ1-2; 7 bases map to TRBD1. The receptor was derived from a man in his late teens or twenties with Graves' ophthalmopathy. Sequenced input: blood. The CDR3 DNA follows: TGTGCCTGGAGTGGAGAGACAGGGTTTCCCCTCTATGGCTACACCTTC. Encoded protein: CAWSGETGFPLYGYTF.